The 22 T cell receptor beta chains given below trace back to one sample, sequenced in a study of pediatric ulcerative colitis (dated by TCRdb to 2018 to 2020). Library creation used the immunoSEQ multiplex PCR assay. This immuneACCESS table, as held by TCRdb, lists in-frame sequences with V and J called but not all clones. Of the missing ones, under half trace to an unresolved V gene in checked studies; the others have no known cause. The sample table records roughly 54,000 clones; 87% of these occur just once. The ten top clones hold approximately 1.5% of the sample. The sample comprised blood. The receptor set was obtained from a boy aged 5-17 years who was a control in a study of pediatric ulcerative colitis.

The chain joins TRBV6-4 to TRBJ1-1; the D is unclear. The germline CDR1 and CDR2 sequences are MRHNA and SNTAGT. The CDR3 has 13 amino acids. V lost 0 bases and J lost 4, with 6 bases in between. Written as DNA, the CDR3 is TGTGCCAGCAGTGACTCATCTGGCACTGAAGCTTTCTTT. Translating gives CASSDSSGTEAFF.

The CDR3 DNA is TGTGCCAGTAGTGGGACAGACCGAAATCAGCCCCAGCATTTT. This gives the protein CASSGTDRNQPQHF. This chain joins TRBV19 and TRBJ1-5; 7 bases are a match to TRBD1. The CDR3 runs to 14 residues. After removal of 5 bases from V and 4 bases from J, the junction contained 5 bases not matched to a gene. Germline V gene sequence: CDR1 LNHDA, CDR2 SQIVND (reference sequence).

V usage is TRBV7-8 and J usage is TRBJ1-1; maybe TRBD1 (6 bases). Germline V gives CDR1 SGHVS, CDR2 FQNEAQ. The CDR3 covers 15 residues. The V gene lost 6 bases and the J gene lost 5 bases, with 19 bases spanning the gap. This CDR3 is CASSHKGHFGTEAFF. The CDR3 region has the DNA TGTGCCAGCAGTCATAAGGGACACTTCGGGACTGAAGCTTTCTTT. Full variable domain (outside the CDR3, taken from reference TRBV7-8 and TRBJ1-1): GAGVSQSPRYKVAKRGQDVALRCDPISGHVSLFWYQQALGQGPEFLTYFQNEAQLDKSGLPSDRFFAERPEGSVSTLKIQRTQQEDSAVYLCASSHKGHFGTEAFFGQGTRLTVV.

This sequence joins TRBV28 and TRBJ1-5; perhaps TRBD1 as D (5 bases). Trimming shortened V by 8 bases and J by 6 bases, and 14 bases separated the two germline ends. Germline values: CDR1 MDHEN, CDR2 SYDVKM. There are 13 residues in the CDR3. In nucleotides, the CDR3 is TGTGCCAGCTGCGAGGGGTGGGGTCAGCCCCAGCATTTT. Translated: CASCEGWGQPQHF.

CDR3 residues: CASSTGTRVYEQYF. In nucleotides, the CDR3 is TGTGCCAGCAGTACCGGGACTAGGGTCTACGAGCAGTACTTC. V usage is TRBV6-5 and J usage is TRBJ2-7, with TRBD2 matching 8 bases. CDR1 and CDR2 (germline): MNHEY, SVGAGI. J lost 3 bases, V lost 5 bases, and 6 bases had no gene match. The CDR3 totals 14 residues.

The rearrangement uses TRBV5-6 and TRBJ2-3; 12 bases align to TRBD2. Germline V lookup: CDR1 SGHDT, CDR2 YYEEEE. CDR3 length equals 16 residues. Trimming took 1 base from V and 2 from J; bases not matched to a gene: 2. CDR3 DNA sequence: TGTGCCAGCAGCTTGCTAGCGGGAGGGTACACAGATACGCAGTATTTT. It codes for CASSLLAGGYTDTQYF.

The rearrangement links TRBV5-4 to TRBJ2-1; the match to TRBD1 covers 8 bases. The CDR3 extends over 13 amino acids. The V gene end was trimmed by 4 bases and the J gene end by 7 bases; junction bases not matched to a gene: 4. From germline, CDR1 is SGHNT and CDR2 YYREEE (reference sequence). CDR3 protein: CASSPDRENEQFF. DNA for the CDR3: TGTGCCAGCAGCCCGGACAGGGAGAATGAGCAGTTCTTC.

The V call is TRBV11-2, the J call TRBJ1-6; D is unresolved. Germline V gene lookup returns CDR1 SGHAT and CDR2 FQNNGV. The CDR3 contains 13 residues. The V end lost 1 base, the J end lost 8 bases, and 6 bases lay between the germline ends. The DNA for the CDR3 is TGTGCCAGCAGCTTAGCGAAGGATTCACCCCTCCACTTT. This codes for CASSLAKDSPLHF.

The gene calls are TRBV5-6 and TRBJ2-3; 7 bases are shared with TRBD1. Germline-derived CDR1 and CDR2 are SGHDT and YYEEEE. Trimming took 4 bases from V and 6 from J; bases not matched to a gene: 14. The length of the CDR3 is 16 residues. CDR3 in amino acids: CASSGIRDSGSDTQYF. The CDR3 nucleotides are TGTGCCAGCAGCGGAATCCGGGACAGTGGTTCGGATACGCAGTATTTT.

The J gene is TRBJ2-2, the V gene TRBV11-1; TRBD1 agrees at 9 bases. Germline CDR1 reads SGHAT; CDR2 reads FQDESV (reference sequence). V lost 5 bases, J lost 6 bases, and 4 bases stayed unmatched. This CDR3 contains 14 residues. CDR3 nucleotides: TGTGCCAGCAGCGTGGACAGGGGCGCCGGGGAGCTGTTTTTT. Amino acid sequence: CASSVDRGAGELFF.

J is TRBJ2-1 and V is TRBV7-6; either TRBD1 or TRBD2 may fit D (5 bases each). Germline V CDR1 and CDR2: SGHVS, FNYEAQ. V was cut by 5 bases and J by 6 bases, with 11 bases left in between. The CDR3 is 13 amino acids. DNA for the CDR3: TGTGCCAGCAGCCCTTTGGGGGTCAATGAGCAGTTCTTC. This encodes CASSPLGVNEQFF. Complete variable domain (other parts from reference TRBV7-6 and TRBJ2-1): GAGVSQSPRYKVTKRGQDVALRCDPISGHVSLYWYRQALGQGPEFLTYFNYEAQQDKSGLPNDRFSAERPEGSISTLTIQRTEQRDSAMYRCASSPLGVNEQFFGPGTRLTVL.

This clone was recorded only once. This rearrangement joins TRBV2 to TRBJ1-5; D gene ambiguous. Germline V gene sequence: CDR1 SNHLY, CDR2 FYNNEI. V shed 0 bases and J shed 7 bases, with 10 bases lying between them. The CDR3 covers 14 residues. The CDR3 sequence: CASSEALPDQPQHF. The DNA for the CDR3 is TGTGCCAGCAGTGAAGCGCTTCCAGACCAGCCCCAGCATTTT.

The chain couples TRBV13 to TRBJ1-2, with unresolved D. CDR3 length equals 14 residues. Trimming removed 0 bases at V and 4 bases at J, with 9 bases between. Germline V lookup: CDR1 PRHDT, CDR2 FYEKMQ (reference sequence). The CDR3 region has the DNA TGTGCCAGCAGCTTAGGAGGAAAAGTCTATGGCTACACCTTC. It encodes CASSLGGKVYGYTF.

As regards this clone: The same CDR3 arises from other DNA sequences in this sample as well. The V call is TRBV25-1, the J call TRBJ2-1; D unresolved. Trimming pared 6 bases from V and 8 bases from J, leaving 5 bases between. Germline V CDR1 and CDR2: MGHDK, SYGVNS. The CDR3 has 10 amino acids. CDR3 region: CASSEDEQFF. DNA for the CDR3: TGTGCCAGCAGCGAAGATGAGCAGTTCTTC.

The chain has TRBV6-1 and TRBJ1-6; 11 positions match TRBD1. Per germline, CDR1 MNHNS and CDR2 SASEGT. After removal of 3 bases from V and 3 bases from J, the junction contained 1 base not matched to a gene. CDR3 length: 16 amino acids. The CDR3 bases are TGTGCCAGCAGTGAGGGACAGGGGGGCTATAATTCACCCCTCCACTTT. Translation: CASSEGQGGYNSPLHF.

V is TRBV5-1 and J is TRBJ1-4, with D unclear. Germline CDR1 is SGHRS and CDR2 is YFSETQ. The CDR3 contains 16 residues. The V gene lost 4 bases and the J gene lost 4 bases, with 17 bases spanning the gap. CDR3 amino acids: CASSPVGERNNEKLFF. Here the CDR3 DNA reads TGCGCCAGCAGCCCTGTTGGGGAGAGGAATAATGAAAAACTGTTTTTT.

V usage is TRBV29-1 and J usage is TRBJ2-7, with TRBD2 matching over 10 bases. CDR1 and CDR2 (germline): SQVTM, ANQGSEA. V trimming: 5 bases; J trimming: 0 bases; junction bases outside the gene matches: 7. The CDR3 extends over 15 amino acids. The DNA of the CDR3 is TGCAGCGTTTCTGGACTAGCGGACGGCTCCTACGAGCAGTACTTC. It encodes CSVSGLADGSYEQYF.

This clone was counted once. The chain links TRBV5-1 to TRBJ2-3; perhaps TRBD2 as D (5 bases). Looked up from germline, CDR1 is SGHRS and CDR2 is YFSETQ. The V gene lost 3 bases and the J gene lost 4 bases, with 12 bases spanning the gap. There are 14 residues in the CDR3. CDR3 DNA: TGCGCCAGCAGCTCTCTAAATAGCGCAGATACGCAGTATTTT. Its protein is CASSSLNSADTQYF.

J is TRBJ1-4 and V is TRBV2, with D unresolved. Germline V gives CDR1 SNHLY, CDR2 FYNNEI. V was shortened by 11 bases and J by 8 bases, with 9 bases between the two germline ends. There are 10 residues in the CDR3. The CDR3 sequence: CAGKGEKLFF. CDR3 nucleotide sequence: TGTGCCGGAAAAGGGGAAAAACTGTTTTTT.

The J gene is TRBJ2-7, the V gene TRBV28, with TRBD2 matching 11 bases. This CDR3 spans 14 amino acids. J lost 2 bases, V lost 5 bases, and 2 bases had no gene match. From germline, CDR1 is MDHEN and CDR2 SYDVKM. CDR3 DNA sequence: TGTGCCAGCAGTCTAGCGGGAGGAACCTACGAGCAGTACTTC. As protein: CASSLAGGTYEQYF. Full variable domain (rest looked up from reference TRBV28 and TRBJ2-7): DVKVTQSSRYLVKRTGEKVFLECVQDMDHENMFWYRQDPGLGLRLIYFSYDVKMKEKGDIPEGYSVSREKKERFSLILESASTNQTSMYLCASSLAGGTYEQYFGPGTRLTVT.

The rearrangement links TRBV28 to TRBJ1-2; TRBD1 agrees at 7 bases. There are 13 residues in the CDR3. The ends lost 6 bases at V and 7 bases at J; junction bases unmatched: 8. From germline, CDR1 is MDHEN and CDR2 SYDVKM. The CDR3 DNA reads TGTGCCAGCAGACAAGACAGGGCGGCTGGCTACACCTTC. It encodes CASRQDRAAGYTF.

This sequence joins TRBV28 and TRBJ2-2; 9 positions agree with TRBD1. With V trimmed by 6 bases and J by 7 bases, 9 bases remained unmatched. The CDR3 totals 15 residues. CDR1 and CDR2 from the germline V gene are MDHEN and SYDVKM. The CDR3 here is CASSITGGANGELFF. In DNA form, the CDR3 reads TGTGCCAGCAGCATTACAGGGGGCGCGAACGGGGAGCTGTTTTTT.